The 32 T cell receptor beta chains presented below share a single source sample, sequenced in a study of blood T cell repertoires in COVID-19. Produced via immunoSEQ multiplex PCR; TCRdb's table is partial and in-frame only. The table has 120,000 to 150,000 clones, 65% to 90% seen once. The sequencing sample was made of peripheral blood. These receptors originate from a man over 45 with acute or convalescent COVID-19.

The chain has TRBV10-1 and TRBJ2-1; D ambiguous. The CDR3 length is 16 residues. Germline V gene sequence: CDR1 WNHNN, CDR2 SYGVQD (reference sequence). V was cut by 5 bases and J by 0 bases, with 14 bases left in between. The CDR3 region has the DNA TGCGCCAGCAGTTTTGAGCTTACCCTCTCCTACAATGAGCAGTTCTTC. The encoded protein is CASSFELTLSYNEQFF.

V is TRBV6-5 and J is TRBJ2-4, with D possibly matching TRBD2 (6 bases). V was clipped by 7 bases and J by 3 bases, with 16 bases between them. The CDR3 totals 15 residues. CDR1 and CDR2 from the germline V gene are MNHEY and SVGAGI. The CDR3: CASMALALGKNIQYF. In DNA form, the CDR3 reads TGTGCCAGCATGGCTCTAGCGTTGGGCAAAAACATTCAGTACTTC.

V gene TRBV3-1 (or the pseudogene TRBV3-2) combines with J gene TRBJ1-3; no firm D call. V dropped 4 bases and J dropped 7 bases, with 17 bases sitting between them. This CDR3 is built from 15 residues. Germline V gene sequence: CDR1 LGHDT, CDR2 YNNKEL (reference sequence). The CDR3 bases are TGTGCCAGCAGCCTTAACCCCGGGAGCGGGAACACCATATATTTT. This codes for CASSLNPGSGNTIYF.

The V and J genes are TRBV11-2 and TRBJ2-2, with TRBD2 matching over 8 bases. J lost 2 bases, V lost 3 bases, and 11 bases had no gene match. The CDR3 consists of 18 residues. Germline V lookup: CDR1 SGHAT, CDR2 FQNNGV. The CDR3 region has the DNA TGTGCCAGCAGCTTCCCCGGCCAGCGGGGGAGAAACACCGGGGAGCTGTTTTTT. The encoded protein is CASSFPGQRGRNTGELFF.

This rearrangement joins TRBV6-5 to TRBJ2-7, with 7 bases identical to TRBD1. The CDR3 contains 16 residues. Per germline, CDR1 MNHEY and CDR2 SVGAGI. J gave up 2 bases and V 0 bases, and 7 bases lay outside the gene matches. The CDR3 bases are TGTGCCAGCAGTTACTCGACAGGGAATTACCCCTACGAGCAGTACTTC. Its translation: CASSYSTGNYPYEQYF.

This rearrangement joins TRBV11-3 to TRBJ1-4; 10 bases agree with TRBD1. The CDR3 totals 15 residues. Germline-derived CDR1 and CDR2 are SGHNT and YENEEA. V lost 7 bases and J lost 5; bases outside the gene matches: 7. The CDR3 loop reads CASNQGQGKNEKLFF. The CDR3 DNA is TGTGCCAGCAACCAGGGACAGGGGAAAAATGAAAAACTGTTTTTT.

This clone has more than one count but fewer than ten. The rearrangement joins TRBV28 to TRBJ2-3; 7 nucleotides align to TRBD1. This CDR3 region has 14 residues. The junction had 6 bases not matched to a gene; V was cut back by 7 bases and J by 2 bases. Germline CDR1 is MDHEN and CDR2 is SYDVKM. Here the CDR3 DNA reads TGTGCCAGCACCCGGGACAGTCCCACAGATACGCAGTATTTT. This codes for CASTRDSPTDTQYF.

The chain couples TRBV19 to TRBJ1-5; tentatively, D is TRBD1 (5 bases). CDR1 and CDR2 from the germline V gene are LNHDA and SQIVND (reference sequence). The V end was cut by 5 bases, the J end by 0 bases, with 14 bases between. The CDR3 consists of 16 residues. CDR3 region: CASSSGSGSSNQPQHF. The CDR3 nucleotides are TGTGCCAGTAGTTCAGGGTCGGGTAGTAGCAATCAGCCCCAGCATTTT.

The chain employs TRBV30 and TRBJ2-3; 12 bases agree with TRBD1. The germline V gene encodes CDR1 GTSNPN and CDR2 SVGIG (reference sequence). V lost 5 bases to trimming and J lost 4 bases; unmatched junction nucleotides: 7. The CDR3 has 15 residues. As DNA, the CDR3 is TGTGCCTGGGTCCCCGGGACAGGGGGCGCAGATACGCAGTATTTT. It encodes CAWVPGTGGADTQYF.

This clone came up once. For the CDR3, the DNA is TGCAGCGTTGAATCCGCGGAGACCCAGTACTTC. Translating gives CSVESAETQYF. The chain joins TRBV29-1 to TRBJ2-5; D is undetermined. Germline lookup yields CDR1 SQVTM and CDR2 ANQGSEA. Trimming cost V 2 bases and J 5 bases, with 6 bases left between them. This CDR3 comprises 11 residues.

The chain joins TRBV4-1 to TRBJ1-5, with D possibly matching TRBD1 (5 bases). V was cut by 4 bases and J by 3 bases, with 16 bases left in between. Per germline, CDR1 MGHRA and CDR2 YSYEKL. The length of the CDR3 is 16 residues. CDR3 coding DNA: TGCGCCAGCAGCCGGGTAGGAGCAGGGAACAATCAGCCCCAGCATTTT. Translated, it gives CASSRVGAGNNQPQHF.

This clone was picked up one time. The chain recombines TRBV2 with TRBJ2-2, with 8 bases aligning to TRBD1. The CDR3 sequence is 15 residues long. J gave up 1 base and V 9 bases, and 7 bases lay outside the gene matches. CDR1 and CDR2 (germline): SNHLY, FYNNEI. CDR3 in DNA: TGTGCCAGGAGGACGGGACAGGAGAACACCGGGGAGCTGTTTTTT. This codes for CARRTGQENTGELFF.

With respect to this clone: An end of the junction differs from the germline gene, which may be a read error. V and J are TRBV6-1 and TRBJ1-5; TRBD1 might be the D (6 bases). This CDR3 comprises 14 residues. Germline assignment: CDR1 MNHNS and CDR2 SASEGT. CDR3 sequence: CASSETGGKQPQHF. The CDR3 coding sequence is TGTGCCAGCAGTGAAACGGGGGGCAAACAGCCCCAGCATTTT.

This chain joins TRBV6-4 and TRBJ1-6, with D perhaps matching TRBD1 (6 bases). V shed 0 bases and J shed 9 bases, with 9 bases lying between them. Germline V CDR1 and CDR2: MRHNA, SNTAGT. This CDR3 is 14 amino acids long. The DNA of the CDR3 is TGTGCCAGCAGTGACTCGAACAGGGCTTCACCCCTCCACTTT. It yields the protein CASSDSNRASPLHF.

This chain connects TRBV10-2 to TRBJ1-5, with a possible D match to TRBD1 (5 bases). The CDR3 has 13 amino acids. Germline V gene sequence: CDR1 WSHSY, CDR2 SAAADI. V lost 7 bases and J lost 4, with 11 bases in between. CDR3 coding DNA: TGCGCCAGCACCCCGGGGGGTAATCAGCCCCAGCATTTT. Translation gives CASTPGGNQPQHF.

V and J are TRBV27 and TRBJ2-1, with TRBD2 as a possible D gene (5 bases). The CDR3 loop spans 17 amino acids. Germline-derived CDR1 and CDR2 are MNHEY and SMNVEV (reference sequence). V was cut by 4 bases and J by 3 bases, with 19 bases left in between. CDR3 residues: CASSSFRRAEFYNEQFF. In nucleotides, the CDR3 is TGTGCCAGCAGTTCCTTTAGAAGAGCGGAGTTCTACAATGAGCAGTTCTTC.

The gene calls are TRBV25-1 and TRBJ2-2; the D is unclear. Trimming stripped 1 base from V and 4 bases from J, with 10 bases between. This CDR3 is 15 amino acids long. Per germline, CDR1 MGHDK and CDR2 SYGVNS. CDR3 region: CASSESRRSTGELFF. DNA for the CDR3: TGTGCCAGCAGTGAATCGAGAAGATCCACCGGGGAGCTGTTTTTT.

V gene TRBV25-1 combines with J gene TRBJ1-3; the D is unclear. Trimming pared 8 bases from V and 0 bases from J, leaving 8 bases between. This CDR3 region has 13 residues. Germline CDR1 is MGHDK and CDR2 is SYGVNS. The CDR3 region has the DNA TGTGCCAGCCTAGACGGCTCTGGAAACACCATATATTTT. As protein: CASLDGSGNTIYF.

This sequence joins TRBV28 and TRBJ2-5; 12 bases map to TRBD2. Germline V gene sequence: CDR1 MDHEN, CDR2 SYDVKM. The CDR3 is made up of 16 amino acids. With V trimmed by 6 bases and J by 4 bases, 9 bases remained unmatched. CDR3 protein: CASRDLAGGSVETQYF. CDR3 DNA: TGTGCCAGCAGGGACCTAGCGGGAGGGTCGGTAGAGACCCAGTACTTC. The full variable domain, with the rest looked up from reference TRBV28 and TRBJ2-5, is DVKVTQSSRYLVKRTGEKVFLECVQDMDHENMFWYRQDPGLGLRLIYFSYDVKMKEKGDIPEGYSVSREKKERFSLILESASTNQTSMYLCASRDLAGGSVETQYFGPGTRLLVL.

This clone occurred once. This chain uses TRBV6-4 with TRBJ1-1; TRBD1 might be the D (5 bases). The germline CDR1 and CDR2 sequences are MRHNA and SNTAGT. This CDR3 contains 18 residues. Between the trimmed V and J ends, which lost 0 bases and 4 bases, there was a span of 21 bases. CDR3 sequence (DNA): TGTGCCAGCAGTGACTCGGGGGGTAGGGGACTAGAGGGCACTGAAGCTTTCTTT. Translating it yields CASSDSGGRGLEGTEAFF.

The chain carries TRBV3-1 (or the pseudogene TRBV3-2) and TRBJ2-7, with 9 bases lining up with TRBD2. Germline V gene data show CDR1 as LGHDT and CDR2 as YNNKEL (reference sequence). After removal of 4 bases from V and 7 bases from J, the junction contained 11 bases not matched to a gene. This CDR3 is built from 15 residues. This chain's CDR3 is CASSLFPGTSQEQYF. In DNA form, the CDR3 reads TGTGCCAGCAGCCTCTTTCCCGGGACTAGCCAGGAGCAGTACTTC.

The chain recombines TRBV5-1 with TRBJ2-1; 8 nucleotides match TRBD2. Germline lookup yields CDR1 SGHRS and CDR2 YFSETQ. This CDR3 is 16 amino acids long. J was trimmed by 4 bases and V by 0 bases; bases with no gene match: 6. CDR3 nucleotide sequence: TGCGCCAGCAGCTTGGGGTTGTCTAGCGGGTACAATGAGCAGTTCTTC. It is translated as CASSLGLSSGYNEQFF.

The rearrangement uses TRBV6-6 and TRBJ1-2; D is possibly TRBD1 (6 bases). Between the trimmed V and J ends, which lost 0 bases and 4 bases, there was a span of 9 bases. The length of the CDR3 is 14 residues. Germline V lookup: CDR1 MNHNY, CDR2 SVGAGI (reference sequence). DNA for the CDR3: TGTGCCAGCAGTTACTCCGACAGGAGCTATGGCTACACCTTC. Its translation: CASSYSDRSYGYTF.

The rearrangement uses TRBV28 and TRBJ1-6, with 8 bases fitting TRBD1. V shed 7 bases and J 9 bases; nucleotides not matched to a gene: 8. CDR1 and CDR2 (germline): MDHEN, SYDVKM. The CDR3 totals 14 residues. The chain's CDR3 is CASILQGGGSPLHF. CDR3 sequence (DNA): TGTGCCAGCATCCTACAGGGGGGAGGTTCACCCCTCCACTTT.

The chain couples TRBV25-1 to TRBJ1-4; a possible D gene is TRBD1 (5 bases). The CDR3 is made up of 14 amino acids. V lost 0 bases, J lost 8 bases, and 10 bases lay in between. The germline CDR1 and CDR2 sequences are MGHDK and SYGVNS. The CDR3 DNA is TGTGCCAGCAGTGAATATGTGGGGCCAGAAAAACTGTTTTTT. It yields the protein CASSEYVGPEKLFF.

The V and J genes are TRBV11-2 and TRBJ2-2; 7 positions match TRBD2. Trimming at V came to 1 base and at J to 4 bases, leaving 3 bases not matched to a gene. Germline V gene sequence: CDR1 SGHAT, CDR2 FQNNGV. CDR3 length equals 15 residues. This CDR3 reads CASSLVGEGTGELFF. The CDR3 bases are TGTGCCAGCAGCTTAGTAGGGGAGGGCACCGGGGAGCTGTTTTTT.

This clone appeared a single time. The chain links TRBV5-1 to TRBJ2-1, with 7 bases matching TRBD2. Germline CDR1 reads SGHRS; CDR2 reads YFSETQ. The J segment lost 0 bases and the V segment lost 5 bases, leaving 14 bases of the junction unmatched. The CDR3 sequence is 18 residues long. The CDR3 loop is CASRREANLVSSYNEQFF. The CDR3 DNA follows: TGCGCCAGCAGACGGGAGGCCAACCTCGTCAGCTCCTACAATGAGCAGTTCTTC.

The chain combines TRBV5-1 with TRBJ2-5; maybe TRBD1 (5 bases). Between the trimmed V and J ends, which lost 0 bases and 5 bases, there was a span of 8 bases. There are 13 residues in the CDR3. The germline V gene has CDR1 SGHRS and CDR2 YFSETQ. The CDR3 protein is CASSLGQGETQYF. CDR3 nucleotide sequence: TGCGCCAGCAGCTTGGGGCAGGGTGAGACCCAGTACTTC.

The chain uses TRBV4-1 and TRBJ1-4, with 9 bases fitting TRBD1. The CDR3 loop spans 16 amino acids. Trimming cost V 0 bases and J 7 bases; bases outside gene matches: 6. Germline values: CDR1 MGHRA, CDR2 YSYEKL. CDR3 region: CASSQDPGQGGEKLFF. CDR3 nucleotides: TGCGCCAGCAGCCAAGACCCGGGACAGGGAGGTGAAAAACTGTTTTTT.

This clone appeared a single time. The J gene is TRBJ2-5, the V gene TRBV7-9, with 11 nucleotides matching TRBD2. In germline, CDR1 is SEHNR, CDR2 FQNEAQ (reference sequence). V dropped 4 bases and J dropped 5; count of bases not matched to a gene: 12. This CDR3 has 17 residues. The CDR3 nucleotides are TGTGCCAGCAGCTCTCTAGCGGGGGGAAGATCTGGCGAGACCCAGTACTTC. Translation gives CASSSLAGGRSGETQYF. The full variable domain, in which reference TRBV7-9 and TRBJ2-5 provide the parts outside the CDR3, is DTGVSQNPRHKITKRGQNVTFRCDPISEHNRLYWYRQTLGQGPEFLTYFQNEAQLEKSRLLSDRFSAERPKGSFSTLEIQRTEQGDSAMYLCASSSLAGGRSGETQYFGPGTRLLVL.

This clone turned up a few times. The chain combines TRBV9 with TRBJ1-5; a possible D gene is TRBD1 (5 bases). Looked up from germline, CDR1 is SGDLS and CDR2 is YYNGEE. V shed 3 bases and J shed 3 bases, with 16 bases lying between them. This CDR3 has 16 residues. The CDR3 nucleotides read TGTGCCAGCAGCGCTAGACCCGACAGATACAATCAGCCCCAGCATTTT. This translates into CASSARPDRYNQPQHF.

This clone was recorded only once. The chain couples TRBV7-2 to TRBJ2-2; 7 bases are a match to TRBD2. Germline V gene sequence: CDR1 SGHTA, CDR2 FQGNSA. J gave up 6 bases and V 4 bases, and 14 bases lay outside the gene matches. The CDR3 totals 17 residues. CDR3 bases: TGTGCCAGCAGCTCCTCCCTCCGTTTCCGGGGGGCCGGGGAGCTGTTTTTT. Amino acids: CASSSSLRFRGAGELFF.